This T cell receptor beta chain was found in a study of T cells in Graves' hyperthyroidism and ophthalmopathy. About the study: Peripheral blood was collected at initial diagnosis, before any treatment. General observations from the study: In the blood, most expanded thyroid clonotypes above 0.001 appeared as well.

Regions amplified from RNA transcripts were the TCR beta CDR3 regions. In the first-round RT-PCR of the TCR CDR3, the HTBI primer set was used. TCRdb re-called the multiplex PCR reads with MiXCR, one entry per CDR3 protein. The sample has roughly 500,000 distinct CDR3 sequences, approximately 25% seen once. The table lists this clonotype with many counts. Its antigen is not identified. With duration under 3 months, ophthalmopathy was active: Clinical Activity Score at least 3, NOSPECS at least 4. Based on clinical symptoms, serum thyroxine and TRAb, thyroid ultrasound and orbital computed tomography, diagnoses were reached. Trimming took 6 bases from V and 3 from J, leaving 12 bases between them. The CDR3 sequence is 13 residues long. Germline CDR1 reads DFQATT; CDR2 reads SNEGSKA (reference sequence).

The clonotype was recovered from a woman aged 25 to 45 with Graves' ophthalmopathy. This chain links TRBV20-1 with TRBJ1-5; a weak D match, TRBD1 (6 bases). Sequencing was done on a sample of blood. CDR3 region: CSAPGQPNQPQHF. CDR3 nucleotide sequence: TGCAGTGCCCCCGGACAGCCCAATCAGCCCCAGCATTTT.